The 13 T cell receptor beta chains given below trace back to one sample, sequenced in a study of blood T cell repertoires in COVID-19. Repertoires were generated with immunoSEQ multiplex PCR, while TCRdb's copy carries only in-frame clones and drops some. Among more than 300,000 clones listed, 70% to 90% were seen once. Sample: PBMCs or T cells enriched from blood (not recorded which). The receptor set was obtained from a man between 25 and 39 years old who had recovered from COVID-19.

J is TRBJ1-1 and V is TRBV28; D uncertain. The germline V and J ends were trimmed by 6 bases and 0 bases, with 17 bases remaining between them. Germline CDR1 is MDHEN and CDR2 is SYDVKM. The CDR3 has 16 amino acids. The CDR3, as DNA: TGTGCCAGCAGCCGGTCTGGGTCGGGTATGAACACTGAAGCTTTCTTT. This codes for CASSRSGSGMNTEAFF.

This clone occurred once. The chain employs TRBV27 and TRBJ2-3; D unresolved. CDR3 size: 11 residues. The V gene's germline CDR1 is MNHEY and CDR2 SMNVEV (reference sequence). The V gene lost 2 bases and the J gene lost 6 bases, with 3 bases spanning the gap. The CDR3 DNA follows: TGTGCCAGCAGTTTACGGGATACGCAGTATTTT. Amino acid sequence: CASSLRDTQYF.

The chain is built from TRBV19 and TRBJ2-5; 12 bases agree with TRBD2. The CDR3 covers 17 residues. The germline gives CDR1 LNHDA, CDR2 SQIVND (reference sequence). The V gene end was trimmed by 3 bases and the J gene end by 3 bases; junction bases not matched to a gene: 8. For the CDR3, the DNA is TGTGCCAGTAGTATCCTCTCCACTAGCGGGGGGAAAGAGACCCAGTACTTC. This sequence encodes CASSILSTSGGKETQYF.

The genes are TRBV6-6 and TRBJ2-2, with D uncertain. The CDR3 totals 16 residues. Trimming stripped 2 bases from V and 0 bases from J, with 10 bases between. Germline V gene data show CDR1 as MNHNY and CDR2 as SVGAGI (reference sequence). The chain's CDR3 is CASSYVVIANTGELFF. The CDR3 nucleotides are TGTGCCAGCAGTTACGTCGTCATAGCGAACACCGGGGAGCTGTTTTTT.

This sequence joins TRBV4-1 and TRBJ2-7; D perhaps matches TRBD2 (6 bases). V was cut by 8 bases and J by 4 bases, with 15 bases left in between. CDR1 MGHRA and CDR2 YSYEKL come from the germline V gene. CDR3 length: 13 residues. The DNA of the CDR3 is TGCGCCAGCGCGCCGGGACTGAAGTACGAGCAGTACTTC. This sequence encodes CASAPGLKYEQYF.

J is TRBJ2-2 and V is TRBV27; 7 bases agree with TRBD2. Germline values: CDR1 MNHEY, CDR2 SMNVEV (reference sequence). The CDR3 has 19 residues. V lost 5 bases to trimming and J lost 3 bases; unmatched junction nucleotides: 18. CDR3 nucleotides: TGTGCCAGCAGTCTCGACGACCCCCAGACGGGGAGGGACACCGGGGAGCTGTTTTTT. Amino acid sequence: CASSLDDPQTGRDTGELFF.

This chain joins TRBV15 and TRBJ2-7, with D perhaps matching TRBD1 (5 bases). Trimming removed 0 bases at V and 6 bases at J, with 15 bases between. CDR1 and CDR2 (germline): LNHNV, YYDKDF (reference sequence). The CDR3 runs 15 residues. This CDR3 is CATSRDGAGTLEQYF. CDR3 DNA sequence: TGTGCCACCAGCAGAGATGGGGCAGGCACCCTCGAGCAGTACTTC.

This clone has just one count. The CDR3 loop is CASSQVTGGWAEAFF. For the CDR3, the DNA is TGCGCCAGCAGCCAAGTAACAGGGGGCTGGGCTGAAGCTTTCTTT. V is TRBV4-1 and J is TRBJ1-1, with 9 bases that match TRBD1. Germline V CDR1 and CDR2: MGHRA, YSYEKL. This CDR3 has 15 amino acids. Trimming removed 1 base from V and 6 bases from J; junction bases left unmatched: 6.

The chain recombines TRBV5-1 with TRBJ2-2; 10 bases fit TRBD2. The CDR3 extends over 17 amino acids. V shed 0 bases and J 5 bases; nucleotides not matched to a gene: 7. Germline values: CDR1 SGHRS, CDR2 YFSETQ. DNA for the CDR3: TGCGCCAGCAGCTTGGTGCCAGCGACTAGCGGGACCGGGGAGCTGTTTTTT. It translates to CASSLVPATSGTGELFF.

CDR3 sequence reads: CASSFDGERDNSPLHF. CDR3 nucleotide sequence: TGCGCCAGCAGCTTTGATGGGGAGAGGGATAATTCACCCCTCCACTTT. The chain is built from TRBV5-1 and TRBJ1-6, with D unresolved. The V and J ends lost 2 bases and 5 bases respectively, with 14 bases between them. The CDR3 has 16 amino acids. Germline values: CDR1 SGHRS, CDR2 YFSETQ.

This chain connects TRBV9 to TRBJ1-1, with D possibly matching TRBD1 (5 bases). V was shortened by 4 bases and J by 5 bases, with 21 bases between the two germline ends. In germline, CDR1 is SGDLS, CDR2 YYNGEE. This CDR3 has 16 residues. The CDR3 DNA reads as TGTGCCAGCAGCCCAAGGACAAACTTTGTGGGGACTGAAGCTTTCTTT. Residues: CASSPRTNFVGTEAFF.

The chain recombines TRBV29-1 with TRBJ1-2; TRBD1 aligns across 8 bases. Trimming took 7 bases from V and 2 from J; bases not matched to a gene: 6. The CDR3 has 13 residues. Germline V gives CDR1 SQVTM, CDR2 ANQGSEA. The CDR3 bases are TGCAGCGGCCGGGACAGGTCAAACTATGGCTACACCTTC. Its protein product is CSGRDRSNYGYTF.

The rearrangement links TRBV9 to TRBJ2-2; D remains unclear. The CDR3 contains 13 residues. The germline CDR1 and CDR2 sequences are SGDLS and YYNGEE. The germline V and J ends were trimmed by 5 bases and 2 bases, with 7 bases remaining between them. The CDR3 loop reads CASRAANTGELFF. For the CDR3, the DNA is TGTGCCAGCAGGGCGGCAAACACCGGGGAGCTGTTTTTT.